The T cell receptor (beta chain) under discussion was sequenced for a study of naive and memory T cell subsets. TCR cDNA received a 3' ligated oligonucleotide that carried a UMI. The CDR3 length is 14 residues. V shed 3 bases and J shed 1 base, with 8 bases lying between them. Amplification of ligated cDNA took four PCR rounds with SP2 and nested alpha and beta constant primers. TCRdb reanalysed the 5' RACE reads using MiXCR and keeps one entry per CDR3 protein. The data contain about 59,000 distinct CDR3 sequences, approximately 8% of them singletons. This clonotype was observed at least ten times. The source of this sequence is a female donor in good health. The chain employs TRBV12-3 or TRBV12-4 and TRBJ2-3; D might be TRBD2 (6 bases). The chain's CDR3 is CASSFGTRTDTQYF. CDR3 in DNA: TGTGCCAGCAGTTTCGGGACTCGCACAGATACGCAGTATTTT.